A selection of T cell receptor beta chains follows, all from one sample in a study of graft-versus-host responses after intestinal transplantation. Their antigen targets remain unknown. The protocol was immunoSEQ multiplex PCR, while the TCRdb copy is restricted to in-frame clones and leaves out a portion. The repertoire includes tens of thousands of clones, 91% of them detected once, and over 0.08% sits in the top ten. This specimen consisted of unstimulated CD4+ T cells sorted from spleen or lymph node cells, obtained before intestinal transplant. Receptors were obtained from a human donor who received an intestinal transplant. Both conserved end residues are part of each CDR3. Each record gives: V gene, clone size, J gene, D gene, CDR3 protein, CDR3 DNA. The D gene is left open where the match is weak. Where a row states a size, it is once, few, many or the class of an expanded clone; other rows omit it.

v_call: TRBV18
clone_size: once
j_call: TRBJ1-5
d_call: -
cdr3_aa: CASSPQGNQPQHF
cdr3_nt: TGTGCCAGCTCACCGCAGGGCAATCAGCCCCAGCATTTT

v_call: TRBV11-2
clone_size: -
j_call: TRBJ2-7
d_call: -
cdr3_aa: CASSLEGGRYEQYF
cdr3_nt: TGTGCCAGCAGCTTAGAGGGGGGACGATACGAGCAGTACTTC

v_call: TRBV18
clone_size: once
j_call: TRBJ2-7
d_call: TRBD2
cdr3_aa: CASSRPGLAEEQYF
cdr3_nt: TGTGCCAGCTCACGCCCGGGACTAGCGGAAGAGCAGTACTTC

v_call: TRBV11-2
clone_size: -
j_call: TRBJ1-1
d_call: -
cdr3_aa: CASSLGRGPEAFF
cdr3_nt: TGTGCCAGCAGCTTAGGCAGGGGCCCTGAAGCTTTCTTT

v_call: TRBV10-1
clone_size: few
j_call: TRBJ1-3
d_call: -
cdr3_aa: CANPGWVPGNTIYF
cdr3_nt: TGCGCCAACCCGGGGTGGGTTCCTGGAAACACCATATATTTT

v_call: TRBV30
clone_size: -
j_call: TRBJ1-2
d_call: TRBD1
cdr3_aa: CAQGGLYRGIDGYTF
cdr3_nt: TGTGCCCAGGGGGGACTTTATCGGGGGATTGATGGCTACACCTTC

v_call: TRBV6-5
clone_size: -
j_call: TRBJ2-4
d_call: TRBD2
cdr3_aa: CASRYSGGEPKNIQYF
cdr3_nt: TGTGCCAGCAGATACTCGGGGGGGGAACCCAAAAACATTCAGTACTTC

v_call: TRBV6-4
clone_size: -
j_call: TRBJ2-6
d_call: -
cdr3_aa: CASSPDSLMSSGANVLTF
cdr3_nt: TGTGCCAGCAGTCCGGACAGCCTCATGAGCTCTGGGGCCAACGTCCTGACTTTC

v_call: TRBV2
clone_size: -
j_call: TRBJ2-1
d_call: TRBD1
cdr3_aa: CASNKDRVDEQFF
cdr3_nt: TGTGCCAGCAACAAAGACAGGGTGGATGAGCAGTTCTTC

v_call: TRBV2
clone_size: -
j_call: TRBJ1-5
d_call: -
cdr3_aa: CASSALDGGNQPQHF
cdr3_nt: TGTGCCAGCAGTGCACTGGACGGGGGGAATCAGCCCCAGCATTTT

v_call: TRBV5-1
clone_size: -
j_call: TRBJ2-7
d_call: -
cdr3_aa: CASSFIRDKIYEQYF
cdr3_nt: TGCGCCAGCAGCTTTATCCGGGACAAGATCTACGAGCAGTACTTC

v_call: TRBV6-1
clone_size: -
j_call: TRBJ2-5
d_call: TRBD2
cdr3_aa: CASSATGGEQETQYF
cdr3_nt: TGTGCCAGCAGTGCGACGGGGGGGGAACAAGAGACCCAGTACTTC

v_call: TRBV10-2
clone_size: once
j_call: TRBJ2-3
d_call: -
cdr3_aa: CASSEVGDTQYF
cdr3_nt: TGCGCCAGCAGTGAGGTGGGAGATACGCAGTACTTT

v_call: TRBV15
clone_size: -
j_call: TRBJ2-1
d_call: TRBD1
cdr3_aa: CATSRLTGDYNEQFF
cdr3_nt: TGTGCCACCAGCAGATTGACAGGGGATTACAATGAGCAGTTCTTC

v_call: TRBV5-4
clone_size: -
j_call: TRBJ2-3
d_call: -
cdr3_aa: CASSLSSYSTDTQYF
cdr3_nt: TGTGCCAGCAGCTTATCCAGTTATAGCACAGATACGCAGTATTTT

v_call: TRBV7-9
clone_size: once
j_call: TRBJ2-3
d_call: -
cdr3_aa: CASSLGLSTDTQYF
cdr3_nt: TGTGCCAGCAGCTTAGGACTCAGCACAGATACGCAGTATTTT

v_call: TRBV5-1
clone_size: -
j_call: TRBJ2-5
d_call: TRBD2
cdr3_aa: CASSLGASGGSNQETQYF
cdr3_nt: TGCGCCAGCAGCTTAGGGGCTAGCGGGGGGTCAAACCAAGAGACCCAGTACTTC

v_call: TRBV6-5
clone_size: few
j_call: TRBJ2-3
d_call: TRBD2
cdr3_aa: CASSYGRGGTDTQYF
cdr3_nt: TGTGCCAGCAGTTACGGCCGCGGGGGTACAGATACGCAGTATTTT

v_call: TRBV30
clone_size: -
j_call: TRBJ2-5
d_call: -
cdr3_aa: CAWSVRGGTQTQYF
cdr3_nt: TGTGCCTGGAGTGTACGAGGGGGTACCCAGACCCAGTACTTC

v_call: TRBV18
clone_size: -
j_call: TRBJ1-1
d_call: -
cdr3_aa: CASSRETDLAKNTEAFF
cdr3_nt: TGTGCCAGCTCACGAGAAACTGACTTGGCGAAGAACACTGAAGCTTTCTTT

v_call: TRBV27
clone_size: -
j_call: TRBJ1-1
d_call: TRBD1
cdr3_aa: CASRRQGGTEAFF
cdr3_nt: TGTGCCAGCAGGAGACAGGGTGGCACTGAAGCTTTCTTT

v_call: TRBV6-5
clone_size: -
j_call: TRBJ2-7
d_call: -
cdr3_aa: CASRRVGGFHEQYF
cdr3_nt: TGTGCCAGCAGAAGAGTAGGGGGATTCCACGAGCAGTACTTC

v_call: TRBV6-6
clone_size: -
j_call: TRBJ2-1
d_call: TRBD1
cdr3_aa: CASSQRGQGDNEQFF
cdr3_nt: TGTGCCAGCAGCCAGAGGGGACAGGGGGACAATGAGCAGTTCTTC

v_call: TRBV9
clone_size: -
j_call: TRBJ1-6
d_call: -
cdr3_aa: CASSALLQGNSPLHF
cdr3_nt: TGTGCCAGCAGCGCACTCCTACAGGGAAATTCACCCCTCCACTTT

v_call: TRBV19
clone_size: -
j_call: TRBJ1-3
d_call: -
cdr3_aa: CASSFYSGFGNTIYF
cdr3_nt: TGTGCCAGTAGTTTCTACTCCGGGTTCGGAAACACCATATATTTT

v_call: TRBV29-1
clone_size: few
j_call: TRBJ1-4
d_call: -
cdr3_aa: CSVFTGTTNEKLFF
cdr3_nt: TGCAGCGTTTTTACAGGCACAACTAATGAAAAACTGTTTTTT

v_call: TRBV7-9
clone_size: -
j_call: TRBJ2-3
d_call: TRBD2
cdr3_aa: CASSPGLAGALGADTQYF
cdr3_nt: TGTGCCAGCAGCCCCGGGCTAGCGGGGGCCTTGGGGGCAGATACGCAGTATTTT

v_call: TRBV19
clone_size: -
j_call: TRBJ2-7
d_call: -
cdr3_aa: CASSIDRQTRDEQYF
cdr3_nt: TGTGCCAGTAGTATAGATCGGCAGACTAGGGACGAGCAGTACTTC

v_call: TRBV6-5
clone_size: once
j_call: TRBJ2-7
d_call: TRBD1
cdr3_aa: CASSLTGVAYEQYF
cdr3_nt: TGTGCCAGCAGTTTGACAGGGGTCGCCTACGAGCAGTACTTC

v_call: TRBV7-2
clone_size: -
j_call: TRBJ2-5
d_call: TRBD1
cdr3_aa: CASSLYRGQETQYF
cdr3_nt: TGTGCCAGCAGCTTGTACAGGGGACAAGAGACCCAGTACTTC

v_call: TRBV12-5
clone_size: -
j_call: TRBJ2-7
d_call: TRBD1
cdr3_aa: CASGLVPYSYGQDSYEQYF
cdr3_nt: TGTGCTAGTGGTTTGGTACCTTACAGCTACGGACAGGATTCCTACGAGCAGTACTTC

v_call: TRBV7-2
clone_size: -
j_call: TRBJ1-1
d_call: TRBD1
cdr3_aa: CASSVQTGTTEAFF
cdr3_nt: TGTGCCAGCAGCGTACAGACAGGGACCACTGAAGCTTTCTTT

v_call: TRBV6-6
clone_size: -
j_call: TRBJ1-6
d_call: -
cdr3_aa: CASRFDRKDSPLHF
cdr3_nt: TGTGCCAGCAGGTTCGACAGAAAAGATTCACCCCTCCACTTT

v_call: TRBV6-5
clone_size: -
j_call: TRBJ2-7
d_call: TRBD1
cdr3_aa: CASSPGTGVGEQYF
cdr3_nt: TGTGCCAGCAGCCCCGGGACAGGGGTCGGCGAGCAGTACTTC

v_call: TRBV30
clone_size: once
j_call: TRBJ2-3
d_call: -
cdr3_aa: CAGARIGGTDTQYF
cdr3_nt: TGTGCCGGGGCCAGGATCGGCGGCACAGATACGCAGTATTTT

v_call: TRBV2
clone_size: -
j_call: TRBJ1-2
d_call: -
cdr3_aa: CASSPSQGKYGYTF
cdr3_nt: TGTGCCAGCAGCCCTTCTCAGGGAAAGTATGGCTACACCTTC

v_call: TRBV5-1
clone_size: -
j_call: TRBJ2-7
d_call: -
cdr3_aa: CASSSPGKAEQYF
cdr3_nt: TGCGCCAGCAGCAGCCCGGGGAAAGCCGAGCAGTACTTC